The 5 T cell receptor beta chains given below trace back to one sample, sequenced in a study of neoadjuvant nivolumab and ipilimumab in lung cancer. Method: immunoSEQ multiplex PCR; TCRdb's copy keeps in-frame clones and lacks some. Here the sample spans some 37,000 clones, roughly 89% being singletons. Sequences were derived from peripheral blood, sampled before neoadjuvant nivolumab, alone or with ipilimumab. The source is an adult with non-small cell lung cancer.

This chain connects TRBV7-2 to TRBJ2-3; D remains unclear. The ends were cut back, 3 bases at V and 5 bases at J, with 6 bases in the middle. There are 12 residues in the CDR3. Germline CDR1 and CDR2: SGHTA and FQGNSA. Here the CDR3 reads CASSFYGDTQYF. The CDR3 DNA reads TGTGCCAGCAGCTTCTACGGAGATACGCAGTATTTT.

This clone occurred once. The rearrangement uses TRBV5-8 and TRBJ2-1; D gene ambiguous. This CDR3 is 16 amino acids long. From germline, CDR1 is SGHTS and CDR2 YDEGEE. The V end lost 6 bases, the J end lost 7 bases, and 23 bases lay between the germline ends. CDR3 amino acids: CASTPGWRKTKNEQFF. CDR3 nucleotide sequence: TGTGCCAGCACCCCCGGCTGGCGGAAAACCAAAAATGAGCAGTTCTTC.

The gene calls are TRBV7-8 and TRBJ2-3; 9 nucleotides agree with TRBD2. This CDR3 region has 14 residues. CDR1 is SGHVS and CDR2 is FQNEAQ in the germline V gene. Trimming cost V 3 bases and J 6 bases; bases outside gene matches: 4. CDR3 protein: CASSLGLAADTQYF. CDR3 DNA sequence: TGTGCCAGCAGCTTGGGACTAGCAGCCGATACGCAGTATTTT.

The chain carries TRBV7-8 and TRBJ2-1; the D gene is possibly TRBD2 (6 bases). The length of the CDR3 is 12 residues. The V end was cut by 1 base, the J end by 12 bases, with 10 bases between. CDR1 is SGHVS, CDR2 FQNEAQ, per germline. CDR3 amino acids: CASSLGIGGQFF. CDR3 nucleotides: TGTGCCAGCAGCTTAGGCATCGGGGGGCAGTTCTTC.

The chain couples TRBV30 to TRBJ2-7; 8 nucleotides match TRBD1. The CDR3 is 13 residues long. Trimming took 4 bases from V and 4 from J; bases not matched to a gene: 6. Germline lookup yields CDR1 GTSNPN and CDR2 SVGIG (reference sequence). The CDR3 protein is CAWKGGQDYEQYF. CDR3 nucleotides: TGTGCCTGGAAGGGGGGACAGGATTACGAGCAGTACTTC.